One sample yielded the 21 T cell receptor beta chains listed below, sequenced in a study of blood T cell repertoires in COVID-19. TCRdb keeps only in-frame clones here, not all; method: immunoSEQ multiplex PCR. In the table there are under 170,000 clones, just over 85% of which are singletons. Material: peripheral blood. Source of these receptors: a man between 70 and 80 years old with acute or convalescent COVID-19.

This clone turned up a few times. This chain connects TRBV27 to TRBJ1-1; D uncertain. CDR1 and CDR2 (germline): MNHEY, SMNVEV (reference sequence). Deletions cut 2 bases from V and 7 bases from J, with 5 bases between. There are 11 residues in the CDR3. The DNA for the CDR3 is TGTGCCAGCAGTTTAGGCCGTGAAGCTTTCTTT. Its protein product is CASSLGREAFF.

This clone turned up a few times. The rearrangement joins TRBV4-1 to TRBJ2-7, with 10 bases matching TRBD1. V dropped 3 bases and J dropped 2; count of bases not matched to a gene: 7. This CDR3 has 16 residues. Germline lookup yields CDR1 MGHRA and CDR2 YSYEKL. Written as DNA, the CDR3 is TGCGCCAGCAGCCACCGGGGACAGGGGCCCACCTACGAGCAGTACTTC. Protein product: CASSHRGQGPTYEQYF.

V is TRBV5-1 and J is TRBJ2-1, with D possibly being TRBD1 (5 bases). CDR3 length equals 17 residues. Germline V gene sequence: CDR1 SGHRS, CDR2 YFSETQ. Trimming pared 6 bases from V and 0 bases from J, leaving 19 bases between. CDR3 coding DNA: TGCGCCAGCATCCAGGGCCCGGGCACCGGCTCCTACAATGAGCAGTTCTTC. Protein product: CASIQGPGTGSYNEQFF.

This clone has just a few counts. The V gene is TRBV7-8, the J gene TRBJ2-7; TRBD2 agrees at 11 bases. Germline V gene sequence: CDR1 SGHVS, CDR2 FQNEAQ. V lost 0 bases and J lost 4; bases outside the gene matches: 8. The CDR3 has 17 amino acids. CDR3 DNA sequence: TGTGCCAGCAGCTTAGCGGCTACTAGCGGGAGCACTTACGAGCAGTACTTC. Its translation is CASSLAATSGSTYEQYF.

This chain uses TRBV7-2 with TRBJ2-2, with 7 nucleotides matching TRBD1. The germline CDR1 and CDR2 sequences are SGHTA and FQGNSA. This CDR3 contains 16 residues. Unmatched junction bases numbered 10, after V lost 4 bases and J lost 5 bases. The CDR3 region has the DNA TGTGCCAGCAGCTCCCGGACAGGAGGATGGACCGGGGAGCTGTTTTTT. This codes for CASSSRTGGWTGELFF.

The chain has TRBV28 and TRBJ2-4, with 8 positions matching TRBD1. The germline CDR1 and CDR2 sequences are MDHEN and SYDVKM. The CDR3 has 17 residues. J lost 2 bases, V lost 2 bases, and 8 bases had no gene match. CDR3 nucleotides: TGTGCCAGCAGTTTAGGGACAGGAGGGGTTACCAAAAACATTCAGTACTTC. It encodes CASSLGTGGVTKNIQYF.

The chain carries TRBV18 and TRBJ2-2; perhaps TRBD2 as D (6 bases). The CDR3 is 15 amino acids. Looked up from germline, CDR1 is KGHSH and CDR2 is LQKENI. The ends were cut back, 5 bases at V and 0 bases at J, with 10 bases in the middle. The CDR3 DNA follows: TGTGCCAGCTCAAGAGGGACTGCGAACACCGGGGAGCTGTTTTTT. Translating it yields CASSRGTANTGELFF.

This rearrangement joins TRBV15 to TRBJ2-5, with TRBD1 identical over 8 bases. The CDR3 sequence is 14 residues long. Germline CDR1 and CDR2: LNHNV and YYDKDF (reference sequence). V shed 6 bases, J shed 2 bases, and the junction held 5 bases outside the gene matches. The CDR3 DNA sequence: TGTGCCACCAGGGGCCGGGACAGGCAAGAGACCCAGTACTTC. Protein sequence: CATRGRDRQETQYF.

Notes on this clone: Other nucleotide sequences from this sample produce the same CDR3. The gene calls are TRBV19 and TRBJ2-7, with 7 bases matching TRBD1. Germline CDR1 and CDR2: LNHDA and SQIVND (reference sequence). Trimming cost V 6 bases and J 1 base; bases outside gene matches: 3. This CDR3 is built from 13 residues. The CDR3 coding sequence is TGTGCCAGTAGCCGGGACAGATCCTACGAGCAGTACTTC. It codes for CASSRDRSYEQYF.

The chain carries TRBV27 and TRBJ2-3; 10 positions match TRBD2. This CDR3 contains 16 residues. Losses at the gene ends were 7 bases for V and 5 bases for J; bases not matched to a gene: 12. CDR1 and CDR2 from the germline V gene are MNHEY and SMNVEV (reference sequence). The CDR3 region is CASTPWKRGGGDTQYF. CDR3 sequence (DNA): TGTGCCAGCACACCCTGGAAGCGGGGGGGAGGAGATACGCAGTATTTT.

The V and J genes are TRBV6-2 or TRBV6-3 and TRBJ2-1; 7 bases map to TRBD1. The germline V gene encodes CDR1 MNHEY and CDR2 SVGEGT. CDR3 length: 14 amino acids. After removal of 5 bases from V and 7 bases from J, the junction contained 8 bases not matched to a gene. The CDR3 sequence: CASSDRQGLNEQFF. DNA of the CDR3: TGTGCCAGCAGTGACAGACAGGGTCTAAATGAGCAGTTCTTC.

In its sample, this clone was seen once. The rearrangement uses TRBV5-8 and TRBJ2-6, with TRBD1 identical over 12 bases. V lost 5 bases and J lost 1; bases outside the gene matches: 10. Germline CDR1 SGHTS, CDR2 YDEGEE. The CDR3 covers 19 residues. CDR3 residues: CASRWDRGPDLSGANVLTF. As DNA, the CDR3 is TGTGCCAGCAGGTGGGACAGGGGGCCTGACTTGTCTGGGGCCAACGTCCTGACTTTC. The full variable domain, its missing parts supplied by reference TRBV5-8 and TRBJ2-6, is EAGVTQSPTHLIKTRGQQATLRCSPISGHTSVYWYQQALGLGLQFLLWYDEGEERNRGNFPPRFSGRQFPNYSSELNVNALELEDSALYLCASRWDRGPDLSGANVLTFGAGSRLTVL.

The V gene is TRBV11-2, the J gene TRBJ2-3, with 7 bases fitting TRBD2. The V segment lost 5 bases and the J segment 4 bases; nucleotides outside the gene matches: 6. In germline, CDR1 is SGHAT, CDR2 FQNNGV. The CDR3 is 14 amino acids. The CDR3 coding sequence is TGTGCCAGCAGCCAACTAGCGTTGGCAGATACGCAGTATTTT. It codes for CASSQLALADTQYF.

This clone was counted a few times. This chain's CDR3 is CASSVQGLRANYGYTF. CDR3 DNA sequence: TGTGCCAGCAGCGTACAGGGCCTGAGGGCTAACTATGGCTACACCTTC. The chain uses TRBV5-6 and TRBJ1-2; D might be TRBD1 (6 bases). The CDR3 length is 16 residues. V lost 4 bases and J lost 0, with 16 bases in between. The germline gives CDR1 SGHDT, CDR2 YYEEEE.

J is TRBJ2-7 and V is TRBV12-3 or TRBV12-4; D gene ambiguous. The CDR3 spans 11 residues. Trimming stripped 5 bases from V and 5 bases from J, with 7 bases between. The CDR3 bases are TGTGCCAGCAGTCAACTCCACGAGCAGTACTTC. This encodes CASSQLHEQYF.

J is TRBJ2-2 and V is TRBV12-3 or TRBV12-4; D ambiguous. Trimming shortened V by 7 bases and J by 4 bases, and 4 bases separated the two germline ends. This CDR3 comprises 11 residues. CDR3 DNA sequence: TGTGCCAGCACTGTCACCGGGGAGCTGTTTTTT. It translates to CASTVTGELFF.

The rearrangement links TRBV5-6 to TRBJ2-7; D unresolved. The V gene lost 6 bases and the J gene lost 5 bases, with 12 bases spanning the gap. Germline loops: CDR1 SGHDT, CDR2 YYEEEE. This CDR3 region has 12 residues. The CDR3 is CASNLGVHEQYF. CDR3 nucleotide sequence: TGTGCCAGCAACTTAGGAGTACACGAGCAGTACTTC.

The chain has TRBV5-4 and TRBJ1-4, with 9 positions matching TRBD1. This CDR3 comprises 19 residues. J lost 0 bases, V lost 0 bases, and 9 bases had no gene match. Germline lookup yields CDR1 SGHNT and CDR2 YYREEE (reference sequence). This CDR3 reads CASSLDGQGLRATNEKLFF. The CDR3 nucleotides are TGTGCCAGCAGCTTGGATGGACAGGGGTTGAGGGCAACTAATGAAAAACTGTTTTTT.

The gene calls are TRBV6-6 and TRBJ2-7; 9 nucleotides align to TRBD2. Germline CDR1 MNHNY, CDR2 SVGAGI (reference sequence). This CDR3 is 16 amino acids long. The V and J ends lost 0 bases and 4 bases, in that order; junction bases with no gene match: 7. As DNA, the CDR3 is TGTGCCAGCAGTTACTCCGGGCGGGAGGGTGGATACGAGCAGTACTTC. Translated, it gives CASSYSGREGGYEQYF.

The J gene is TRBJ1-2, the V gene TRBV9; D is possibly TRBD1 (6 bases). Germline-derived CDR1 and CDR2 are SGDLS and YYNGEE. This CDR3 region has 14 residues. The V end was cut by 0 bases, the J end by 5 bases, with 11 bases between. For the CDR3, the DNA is TGTGCCAGCAGCGTAGCTGGGCAGGGGTATGGCTACACCTTC. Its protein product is CASSVAGQGYGYTF.

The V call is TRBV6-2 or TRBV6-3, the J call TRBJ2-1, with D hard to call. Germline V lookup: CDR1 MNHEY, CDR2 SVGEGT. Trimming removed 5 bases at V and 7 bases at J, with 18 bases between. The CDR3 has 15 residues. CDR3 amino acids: CASSNRLVYLNEQFF. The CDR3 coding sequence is TGTGCCAGCAGTAATCGACTGGTATATTTGAATGAGCAGTTCTTC.